A single sample gave rise to the 10 T cell receptor beta chains below, sequenced in a study of CD8+ T cells in alopecia areata (dated by TCRdb to between 2018 and 2020). The method was the immunoSEQ multiplex PCR assay. RNA was extracted from all samples and reverse transcribed into cDNA as template for TCR sequencing. TCRdb carries this immuneACCESS record with in-frame sequences only. Its versions omit some clonotypes, under half of them owing to an unresolved V gene in the studies checked, with the rest unexplained. This sample lists 200,000 or so clones; roughly 64% were detected once. The ten top clones hold 4.5% to 6% of the sample. The time point label corresponds to: around 26 weeks on oral tofacitinib. The treatment or condition label of this sample denotes: oral pan-JAK inhibitor, 5-10 mg twice daily. Source: CD4+ T cells sorted from blood, taken at week 24, from a patient treated with tofacitinib. These receptors were obtained from a human donor with alopecia areata.

The chain links TRBV7-2 to TRBJ2-5, with 10 bases matching TRBD2. From germline, CDR1 is SGHTA and CDR2 FQGNSA. This CDR3 comprises 16 residues. V shed 2 bases and J 5 bases; nucleotides not matched to a gene: 8. Written as DNA, the CDR3 is TGTGCCAGCAGCTTACGGGTAGCGGGGGGCGGCGAGACCCAGTACTTC. The encoded protein is CASSLRVAGGGETQYF.

This clone was recorded a few times. The rearrangement uses TRBV28 and TRBJ2-7; no definite D call. The V end was cut by 2 bases, the J end by 2 bases, with 13 bases between. CDR1 and CDR2 (germline): MDHEN, SYDVKM. The length of the CDR3 is 15 residues. The chain's CDR3 is CASSLPFGVPYEQYF. CDR3 DNA sequence: TGTGCCAGCAGTTTACCCTTTGGGGTCCCCTACGAGCAGTACTTC.

This chain uses TRBV5-4 with TRBJ1-1, with D possibly being TRBD1 (6 bases). In germline, CDR1 is SGHNT, CDR2 YYREEE (reference sequence). Between the trimmed V and J ends, which lost 4 bases and 4 bases, there was a span of 11 bases. This CDR3 region has 13 residues. CDR3 sequence (DNA): TGTGCCAGCAGCAACAGGGAGATCACTGAAGCTTTCTTT. It codes for CASSNREITEAFF.

V usage is TRBV28 and J usage is TRBJ2-1; a possible D gene is TRBD2 (6 bases). Germline CDR1 is MDHEN and CDR2 is SYDVKM. The V gene lost 8 bases and the J gene lost 5 bases, with 13 bases spanning the gap. The CDR3 extends over 13 amino acids. CDR3 sequence reads: CASVGLIHNEQFF. For the CDR3, the DNA is TGTGCCAGCGTAGGACTAATCCACAATGAGCAGTTCTTC.

This clone has more than one count but fewer than ten. The chain employs TRBV4-1 and TRBJ1-2; 9 positions match TRBD1. After removal of 0 bases from V and 8 bases from J, the junction contained 16 bases not matched to a gene. Germline assignment: CDR1 MGHRA and CDR2 YSYEKL. This CDR3 has 18 amino acids. The CDR3 DNA sequence: TGCGCCAGCAGCCAAGATCTAGGTGTAGGGACAGGGACACGCGGCTACACCTTC. This translates into CASSQDLGVGTGTRGYTF.

V is TRBV7-2 and J is TRBJ2-6; D is unclear. V dropped 1 base and J dropped 11 bases, with 9 bases sitting between them. Germline V gene data show CDR1 as SGHTA and CDR2 as FQGNSA. This CDR3 has 13 amino acids. The CDR3 DNA follows: TGTGCCAGCAGCTTAGGGGATTACGACGTCCTGACTTTC. Protein sequence: CASSLGDYDVLTF.

This clone was observed once. This chain links TRBV5-4 with TRBJ1-2, with D perhaps matching TRBD1 (6 bases). Per germline, CDR1 SGHNT and CDR2 YYREEE (reference sequence). V was cut by 0 bases and J by 3 bases, with 12 bases left in between. CDR3 size: 15 residues. The CDR3 coding sequence is TGTGCCAGCAGCTTGGCTCTGGGGGCGGACTATGGCTACACCTTC. Protein product: CASSLALGADYGYTF. Full variable domain (outside the CDR3, taken from reference TRBV5-4 and TRBJ1-2): ETGVTQSPTHLIKTRGQQVTLRCSSQSGHNTVSWYQQALGQGPQFIFQYYREEENGRGNFPPRFSGLQFPNYSSELNVNALELDDSALYLCASSLALGADYGYTFGSGTRLTVV.

This clone was recorded once. V usage is TRBV27 and J usage is TRBJ2-5, with TRBD2 identical over 11 bases. The CDR3 is made up of 14 amino acids. Germline lookup yields CDR1 MNHEY and CDR2 SMNVEV (reference sequence). V was pared by 8 bases and J by 5 bases, with 7 bases of the junction left unmatched. The DNA of the CDR3 is TGTGCCAGCGGTACTAGCGGGGGAGGGGAGACCCAGTACTTC. Its translation is CASGTSGGGETQYF.

V gene TRBV30 combines with J gene TRBJ1-1, with D possibly matching TRBD1 (6 bases). V shed 3 bases and J shed 1 base, with 15 bases lying between them. Germline values: CDR1 GTSNPN, CDR2 SVGIG (reference sequence). CDR3 length equals 15 residues. The CDR3, as DNA: TGTGCCTGGAGCCCTAGGGGGAACAGGAACACTGAAGCTTTCTTT. Its translation: CAWSPRGNRNTEAFF.

The chain recombines TRBV4-3 with TRBJ2-7; TRBD2 is a possible D gene (6 bases). Germline values: CDR1 LGHNA, CDR2 YSLEER. Deletions cut 3 bases from V and 6 bases from J, with 12 bases between. This CDR3 is 13 amino acids long. CDR3 sequence: CASSQERRGEQYF. The CDR3 nucleotides are TGCGCCAGCAGCCAGGAGAGGCGGGGCGAGCAGTACTTC.